This section outlines one TCR beta chain sequence together with its context. The data belong to a study of cytomegalovirus exposure and HLA in healthy donors. The overall study: The approximately 610 first-cohort repertoires shared a platform with the 110 or so validation repertoires, as reported in a later analysis.

CDR3 length: 14 residues. V was clipped by 4 bases and J by 0 bases, with 9 bases between them. Looked up from germline, CDR1 is SEHNR and CDR2 is FQNEAQ (reference sequence). Produced via immunoSEQ multiplex PCR; TCRdb's table is partial and in-frame only. The sample contains around 120,000 clones, approximately 90% of which appear only once. This chain links TRBV7-9 with TRBJ1-2, with D possibly TRBD1 on 6 matching bases. Sequenced material: PBMCs. The sequence derives from a man aged 18 to 30 in good health and CMV-seropositive. CDR3 nucleotide sequence: TGTGCCAGCAGCTGGGGGCAAGCTAACTATGGCTACACCTTC. It codes for CASSWGQANYGYTF.